One and the same sample provided the 8 T cell receptor beta chains below, sequenced in a study of a mutant IDH1 vaccine in newly diagnosed glioma. Noted time point: week 35, safety follow-up. Doses of 300 ug of mutant IDH1 20-mer peptide were given with topical imiquimod. Only in-frame clones appear in the TCRdb table, and some are missing; sequencing was by immunoSEQ multiplex PCR. Counted here are about 27,000 clones, roughly 76% occurring once; the ten biggest clones make up roughly 7.8%. These TCRs' antigens remain unknown. Here the sequenced sample was PBMCs, taken from a glioma patient whose treatment included an IDH1 peptide vaccine. These receptors all stem from a man aged 50-59 years with glioma.

This CDR3 is CASSQDKHTGELFF. CDR3 nucleotide sequence: TGTGCCAGCAGCCAAGATAAACACACCGGGGAGCTGTTTTTT. The chain joins TRBV4-2 to TRBJ2-2; D is undetermined. Germline CDR1 LGHNA, CDR2 YNFKEQ. The CDR3 extends over 14 amino acids. Deletions cut 0 bases from V and 3 bases from J, with 5 bases between.

This chain links TRBV6-4 with TRBJ2-7; D is perhaps TRBD1 or TRBD2 (5 bases each). CDR3 length equals 18 residues. Germline lookup yields CDR1 MRHNA and CDR2 SNTAGT. The V gene lost 0 bases and the J gene lost 4 bases, with 22 bases spanning the gap. DNA for the CDR3: TGTGCCAGCAGTGACTCTGATTTCCGGGTTCCGGGGCCGTACGAGCAGTACTTC. It encodes CASSDSDFRVPGPYEQYF.

The chain carries TRBV2 and TRBJ2-1; D gene unclear. The CDR3 sequence is 13 residues long. In germline, CDR1 is SNHLY, CDR2 FYNNEI. The V and J ends lost 6 bases and 5 bases respectively, with 11 bases between them. CDR3 sequence reads: CASRYTGDNEQFF. CDR3 coding DNA: TGTGCCAGCAGGTACACGGGCGACAATGAGCAGTTCTTC.

The chain carries TRBV6-6 and TRBJ1-2, with D possibly matching TRBD1 (5 bases). The V gene lost 5 bases and the J gene lost 7 bases, with 14 bases spanning the gap. CDR1 MNHNY and CDR2 SVGAGI come from the germline V gene (reference sequence). This CDR3 has 13 residues. Here the CDR3 DNA reads TGTGCCAGCAGTCCTTGGGGGTCGGGTGGCTACACCTTC. Its protein product is CASSPWGSGGYTF.

The chain carries TRBV9 and TRBJ1-2; 8 bases fit TRBD1. Trimming took 4 bases from V and 8 from J; bases not matched to a gene: 13. The CDR3 contains 15 residues. Germline assignment: CDR1 SGDLS and CDR2 YYNGEE. CDR3 sequence reads: CASSSHTGGGKGYTF. Written as DNA, the CDR3 is TGTGCCAGCAGCTCACATACAGGGGGAGGAAAGGGCTACACCTTC.

The CDR3 spells CASSFRGWETQYF. CDR3 sequence (DNA): TGTGCCAGCAGTTTTAGGGGATGGGAGACCCAGTACTTC. This chain links TRBV28 with TRBJ2-5, with D perhaps TRBD1 (5 bases). CDR3 length equals 13 residues. V shed 3 bases and J shed 5 bases, with 10 bases lying between them. Germline V CDR1 and CDR2: MDHEN, SYDVKM.

The V gene is TRBV19, the J gene TRBJ2-2; 10 positions match TRBD2. Trimming took 6 bases from V and 5 from J; bases not matched to a gene: 9. CDR3 length: 16 amino acids. The germline CDR1 and CDR2 sequences are LNHDA and SQIVND (reference sequence). For the CDR3, the DNA is TGTGCCAGTAGCCGGACGGCTAGCGGGAGAACCGGGGAGCTGTTTTTT. Its translation: CASSRTASGRTGELFF.

The CDR3, as DNA: TGTGCCAGCAGCAACCCCTTACTCAGGGGAGACGAGCAGTTCTTC. Protein: CASSNPLLRGDEQFF. V is TRBV7-9 and J is TRBJ2-1; a weak D match, TRBD1 (6 bases). From germline, CDR1 is SEHNR and CDR2 FQNEAQ (reference sequence). V was pared by 5 bases and J by 10 bases, with 21 bases between. The CDR3 covers 15 residues.